Listed below are T cell receptor beta chains from one sample, sequenced in a study of CD8+ T cells in alopecia areata. TCRdb keeps only in-frame clones here, not all; method: immunoSEQ multiplex PCR. The sample includes some 210,000 clones, approximately 72% of them seen just once. Source: CD4+ T cells sorted from blood, taken between weeks 44 and 45, from a patient treated with tofacitinib. Receptors originate from a human donor with alopecia areata. CDR3s include the opening cysteine and the closing phenylalanine or tryptophan. D genes are given only for firm matches. The size entry is marked missing in some rows and otherwise reads once, few, many or a size class.

>TRBD1|-|TRBV25-1|TRBJ2-4
CASSVTGTGNIQYF
TGTGCCAGCAGTGTAACCGGGACAGGGAACATTCAGTACTTC
>TRBD1|-|TRBV5-6|TRBJ1-5
CASSFGTGSLRNQPQHF
TGTGCCAGCAGTTTTGGGACAGGGAGTTTGAGGAATCAGCCCCAGCATTTT
>TRBD1|-|TRBV30|TRBJ2-7
CAWSVTGFGEQYF
TGTGCCTGGAGTGTGACAGGGTTCGGCGAGCAGTACTTC
>TRBD1|-|TRBV14|TRBJ1-6
CASSLRTGRNSPLHF
TGTGCCAGCAGCCTCCGGACAGGGAGGAATTCACCCCTCCACTTT
>TRBD2|-|TRBV19|TRBJ2-6
CASGRVSSGANVLTF
TGTGCCAGTGGGAGGGTAAGCTCTGGGGCCAACGTCCTGACTTTC
>-|few|TRBV7-2|TRBJ2-6
CASSARVAGANVLTF
TGTGCCAGCAGCGCGCGGGTAGCGGGGGCCAACGTCCTGACTTTC
>-|once|TRBV6-1|TRBJ1-6
CASSEGIPLHF
TGTGCCAGCAGTGAAGGGATTCCCCTCCACTTT
>-|-|TRBV29-1|TRBJ2-7
CSAQKGDYEQYF
TGCAGCGCCCAGAAGGGGGATTACGAGCAGTACTTC
>-|-|TRBV11-2|TRBJ2-2
CASSLFSGGELFF
TGTGCCAGCAGCTTATTTTCGGGCGGGGAGCTGTTTTTT
>-|many|TRBV7-2|TRBJ2-5
CASSQMGGYQETQYF
TGTGCCAGCAGCCAAATGGGGGGTTATCAAGAGACCCAGTACTTC